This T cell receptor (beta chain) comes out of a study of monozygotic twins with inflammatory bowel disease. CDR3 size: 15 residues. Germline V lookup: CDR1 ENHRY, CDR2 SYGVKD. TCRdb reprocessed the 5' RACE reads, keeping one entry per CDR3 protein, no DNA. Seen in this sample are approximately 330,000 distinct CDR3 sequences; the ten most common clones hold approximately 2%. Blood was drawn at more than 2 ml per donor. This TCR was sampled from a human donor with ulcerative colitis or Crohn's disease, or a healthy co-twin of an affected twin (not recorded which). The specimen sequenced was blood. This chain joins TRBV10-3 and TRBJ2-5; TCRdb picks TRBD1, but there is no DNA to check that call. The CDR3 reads CAISESVGGFETQYF.